The TCR beta chain described here comes from a study of T cell repertoires in ileal Crohn's disease. Time point described: neoterminal ileum biopsy at postoperative endoscopy, about 6 months after surgery. V dropped 1 base and J dropped 7 bases, with 10 bases sitting between them. Germline V lookup: CDR1 MGHRA, CDR2 YSYEKL. The CDR3 has 14 amino acids. TCRdb's table, derived via immunoSEQ multiplex PCR, lists solely in-frame clones and lacks some. The sample holds more than 9,500 clones, approximately 78% seen once. The chain joins TRBV4-1 to TRBJ1-4, with D perhaps matching TRBD1 (6 bases). This TCR was sampled from an adult with Crohn's disease. Sequenced material: ileal tissue. The CDR3 loop reads CASSQVQGSEKLFF. The CDR3 coding sequence is TGCGCCAGCAGCCAAGTCCAGGGGAGTGAAAAACTGTTTTTT.